Reported below is one T cell receptor beta chain. Its antigen remains unknown. The table came from immunoSEQ multiplex PCR; TCRdb's copy has only in-frame clones and leaves some out. The profile shows 350,000 to 550,000 clones, roughly 89% of them singletons. The sample originates from a study of Ad26.COV2.S vaccination and SARS-CoV-2 variants. At the level of the study: Recipients of Ad26.COV2.S got it intramuscularly, once or twice 56 days apart. Points from the study as a whole: Whether participants received vaccine or placebo, their non-spike TCR breadth was similar.

Treatment denoted: around 19 received Ad26.COV2.S at low or high dose, single or two shots; 5 received placebo; per-sample allocation not given. Sampling took place 63 days after the first vaccine or placebo injection. The source material was peripheral blood, sampled in a trial of Ad26.COV2.S vaccine versus placebo. The sequence came from a person between 18 and 65 years old who received the Ad26.COV2.S COVID-19 vaccine or a placebo.

The DNA for the CDR3 is TGTGCCAGCAGCTTATGGCAGGGGGACGAGCAGTACTTC. This gives the protein CASSLWQGDEQYF. V usage is TRBV11-3 and J usage is TRBJ2-7, with 7 bases aligning to TRBD1. CDR1 is SGHNT, CDR2 YENEEA, per germline. This CDR3 comprises 13 residues. V lost 2 bases and J lost 5; bases outside the gene matches: 3.